Following are 10 T cell receptor beta chains from one sample sequenced in a study of Ad26.COV2.S vaccination and SARS-CoV-2 variants. Method: immunoSEQ multiplex PCR; TCRdb's copy keeps in-frame clones and lacks some. The repertoire holds 430,000 or so clones, with about 88% as singletons. Treatment denoted: approximately 18 received Ad26.COV2.S at low or high dose, single or two shots; several received placebo; per-sample allocation not given. Each sample was drawn 63 days after the first injection (of vaccine or placebo). Specimen: peripheral blood, collected in a trial of Ad26.COV2.S vaccine versus placebo. These receptors all stem from a person between 18 and 59 years old who received the Ad26.COV2.S COVID-19 vaccine or a placebo.

Regarding this clone: Other DNA sequences in the sample encode the same CDR3. V usage is TRBV5-1 and J usage is TRBJ1-1; D gene ambiguous. V lost 2 bases and J 0 bases, leaving 5 bases between the germline ends. The CDR3 extends over 13 amino acids. Germline V gene data show CDR1 as SGHRS and CDR2 as YFSETQ. The CDR3 region is CASSLTVNTEAFF. The DNA for the CDR3 is TGCGCCAGCAGCTTAACAGTGAACACTGAAGCTTTCTTT.

The CDR3 protein is CASGRAGGEAYEQYF. The CDR3 DNA reads TGCGCCAGCGGAAGAGCGGGCGGAGAGGCGTACGAGCAGTACTTC. The chain combines TRBV5-1 with TRBJ2-7, with a possible D match to TRBD2 (6 bases). The V end was cut by 7 bases, the J end by 4 bases, with 21 bases between. The CDR3 runs 15 residues. CDR1 is SGHRS, CDR2 YFSETQ, per germline.

The chain employs TRBV28 and TRBJ2-7; D might be TRBD1 (6 bases). The V end lost 8 bases, the J end lost 4 bases, and 24 bases lay between the germline ends. Germline-derived CDR1 and CDR2 are MDHEN and SYDVKM. The CDR3 loop spans 16 amino acids. The CDR3 nucleotides are TGTGCCAGCTCCGGGCCCCCCGACAGGAGATTATACGAGCAGTACTTC. Residues: CASSGPPDRRLYEQYF.

The chain combines TRBV5-1 with TRBJ2-7; D possibly uses TRBD1 or TRBD2 (5 bases each). Germline V gives CDR1 SGHRS, CDR2 YFSETQ. The V and J ends lost 4 bases and 2 bases respectively, with 16 bases between them. The CDR3 length is 15 residues. DNA of the CDR3: TGCGCCAGCAGCAAAGACCCGGGACCGACCTACGAGCAGTACTTC. Translated: CASSKDPGPTYEQYF.

J is TRBJ2-1 and V is TRBV6-5, with a tentative D call TRBD2 (6 bases). The germline CDR1 and CDR2 sequences are MNHEY and SVGAGI. The CDR3 totals 16 residues. V gave up 2 bases and J gave up 3 bases, with 14 bases separating them. CDR3 protein: CASSYNRDWVYNEQFF. CDR3 DNA: TGTGCCAGCAGTTACAACCGGGACTGGGTCTACAATGAGCAGTTCTTC.

This sequence joins TRBV7-9 and TRBJ2-1; TRBD2 agrees at 12 bases. Trimming cost V 8 bases and J 7 bases; bases outside gene matches: 0. CDR1 is SEHNR, CDR2 FQNEAQ, per germline (reference sequence). The CDR3 loop spans 12 amino acids. CDR3: CASLAGGNEQFF. The DNA of the CDR3 is TGTGCCAGCCTAGCGGGAGGGAATGAGCAGTTCTTC.

This clone has only one observation. The rearrangement uses TRBV2 and TRBJ2-7; D is possibly TRBD1 (5 bases). The length of the CDR3 is 16 residues. Germline V gene data show CDR1 as SNHLY and CDR2 as FYNNEI. V was trimmed by 3 bases and J by 0 bases, leaving 15 bases between them. CDR3 sequence: CASSDWTSRSSYEQYV. CDR3 sequence (DNA): TGTGCCAGCAGTGACTGGACAAGCCGCAGCTCCTACGAGCAGTACGTC.

The V call is TRBV6-5, the J call TRBJ1-5, with 8 bases fitting TRBD1. This CDR3 region has 14 residues. The germline gives CDR1 MNHEY, CDR2 SVGAGI. The junction had 6 bases not matched to a gene; V was cut back by 2 bases and J by 9 bases. CDR3 sequence reads: CASSYLQGVGPQHF. CDR3 nucleotides: TGTGCCAGCAGTTACCTACAGGGGGTTGGGCCCCAGCATTTT.

The V gene is TRBV2, the J gene TRBJ1-6; maybe TRBD1 (5 bases). The V end was cut by 5 bases, the J end by 2 bases, with 10 bases between. Germline assignment: CDR1 SNHLY and CDR2 FYNNEI. This CDR3 has 15 residues. CDR3 DNA sequence: TGTGCCAGCAGTCCAGGGACTGCCTATAATTCACCCCTCCACTTT. It specifies CASSPGTAYNSPLHF.

The V and J genes are TRBV6-2 or TRBV6-3 and TRBJ1-5, with D uncertain. V shed 0 bases and J shed 7 bases, with 4 bases lying between them. This CDR3 spans 12 amino acids. Germline values: CDR1 MNHEY, CDR2 SVGEGT. This CDR3 reads CASSYSWQPQHF. The CDR3 coding sequence is TGTGCCAGCAGTTACTCTTGGCAGCCCCAGCATTTT.